Listed here is a single TCR beta chain. Its target is not known. Primers: 60 Vbeta forward and 13 Jbeta reverse. Authors' data handling: Among the unique TCR beta chains that a later analysis counted, roughly 80 million in all, roughly 9.9 million were shared. The repertoire was sequenced with immunoSEQ multiplex PCR; TCRdb's copy has only in-frame clones and lacks some. V, J and clone size were drawn from that table, and D and trimming were deduced from the DNA. The data hold 75,000 or so clones, with approximately 74% observed a single time. This CDR3 spans 13 amino acids. Germline loops: CDR1 MDHEN, CDR2 SYDVKM. V shed 10 bases and J 7 bases; nucleotides not matched to a gene: 10. This entry belongs to a study of cytomegalovirus exposure and HLA in healthy donors. Study-wide points: The study carried out a later analysis of TCR beta sequences. It associated under 20,000 of them with specific HLA alleles at a false discovery rate of 0.05.

The V gene is TRBV28, the J gene TRBJ2-7, with 10 bases fitting TRBD2. The sequencing sample was made of PBMCs. The sequence was collected from a woman aged 25-40 years in good health and CMV-seropositive. CDR3 sequence (DNA): TGTGCCACCGGGATTAGCGGGAGGACGGAGCAGTACTTC. Translating gives CATGISGRTEQYF.